This is a list of T cell receptor beta chains from one sample in a study of radiation and T cells in renal cell carcinoma. Clones were read by immunoSEQ multiplex PCR, and TCRdb kept only the in-frame ones, dropping some. The profile shows 45,000 to 65,000 clones, 65% to 80% of them singletons. This sample comprised blood, obtained from a patient whose treatment included radiotherapy and nephrectomy. Every receptor here comes from a man between 60 and 70 years old with renal cell carcinoma. Each CDR3 is given with its conserved first and last residue. A D gene is named only where the DNA matches it firmly.

V gene: TRBV2; D gene: -; J gene: TRBJ2-3; CDR3 length: 19; CDR3 protein: CASSSPSSLGAYSADTQYF
V gene: TRBV5-1; D gene: TRBD2; J gene: TRBJ2-1; CDR3 length: 15; CDR3 protein: CASSSSGNAHNEQFF
V gene: TRBV29-1; D gene: -; J gene: TRBJ2-1; CDR3 length: 12; CDR3 protein: CSARGLYNEQFF
V gene: TRBV5-1; D gene: TRBD2; J gene: TRBJ2-7; CDR3 length: 15; CDR3 protein: CASSLSAGVSYEQYF
V gene: TRBV5-1; D gene: -; J gene: TRBJ2-3; CDR3 length: 15; CDR3 protein: CASSPSTGPSDTQYF
V gene: TRBV5-8; D gene: TRBD1; J gene: TRBJ2-3; CDR3 length: 17; CDR3 protein: CASRPPLTGVDTDTQYF
V gene: TRBV4-3; D gene: -; J gene: TRBJ2-5; CDR3 length: 16; CDR3 protein: CASSPVGGGSWEAQYF
V gene: TRBV5-5; D gene: TRBD1; J gene: TRBJ2-1; CDR3 length: 13; CDR3 protein: CASSQGERDEQFF
V gene: TRBV7-2; D gene: TRBD1; J gene: TRBJ2-5; CDR3 length: 14; CDR3 protein: CASTDSRGLETQYF
V gene: TRBV6-5; D gene: TRBD1; J gene: TRBJ2-7; CDR3 length: 16; CDR3 protein: CASSSQYRDRNYEQYF
V gene: TRBV6-4; D gene: -; J gene: TRBJ2-3; CDR3 length: 14; CDR3 protein: CASSESGGADTQYF
V gene: TRBV2; D gene: -; J gene: TRBJ1-4; CDR3 length: 13; CDR3 protein: CASMYRVNEKLFF
V gene: TRBV6-5; D gene: -; J gene: TRBJ2-1; CDR3 length: 16; CDR3 protein: CASSYGGMSSYNEQFF
V gene: TRBV5-1; D gene: -; J gene: TRBJ2-1; CDR3 length: 12; CDR3 protein: CASSLNSNEQFF
V gene: TRBV27; D gene: -; J gene: TRBJ1-2; CDR3 length: 14; CDR3 protein: CASSLSTRTVGYTF
V gene: TRBV19; D gene: -; J gene: TRBJ1-2; CDR3 length: 15; CDR3 protein: CASRPGGGRGYGYTF
V gene: TRBV29-1; D gene: -; J gene: TRBJ1-1; CDR3 length: 16; CDR3 protein: CSVEERGSAWGIQAFF
V gene: TRBV4-3; D gene: -; J gene: TRBJ1-2; CDR3 length: 12; CDR3 protein: CASSQGEGGYTF
V gene: TRBV4-3; D gene: -; J gene: TRBJ1-6; CDR3 length: 17; CDR3 protein: CASSQEKASFYNSPLHF
V gene: TRBV7-2; D gene: -; J gene: TRBJ2-3; CDR3 length: 13; CDR3 protein: CASSFRVTDTQYF
V gene: TRBV7-3; D gene: -; J gene: TRBJ2-2; CDR3 length: 16; CDR3 protein: CASSLIGTLNTGELFF
V gene: TRBV7-9; D gene: TRBD2; J gene: TRBJ2-7; CDR3 length: 14; CDR3 protein: CASSPRASGGEQYF
V gene: TRBV7-9; D gene: TRBD2; J gene: TRBJ2-4; CDR3 length: 13; CDR3 protein: CASSPGTSNIQYF
V gene: TRBV18; D gene: TRBD1; J gene: TRBJ1-2; CDR3 length: 15; CDR3 protein: CASSLTGGASYGYTF
V gene: TRBV19; D gene: TRBD2; J gene: TRBJ2-2; CDR3 length: 16; CDR3 protein: CASSTTSGRETGELFF
V gene: TRBV9; D gene: -; J gene: TRBJ1-1; CDR3 length: 14; CDR3 protein: CASSERDSVGRTFF
V gene: TRBV6-6; D gene: TRBD1; J gene: TRBJ1-1; CDR3 length: 15; CDR3 protein: CASSYSGGQHTEAFF
V gene: TRBV28; D gene: -; J gene: TRBJ1-1; CDR3 length: 12; CDR3 protein: CASSFGGRLAFF
V gene: TRBV10-3; D gene: TRBD1; J gene: TRBJ1-1; CDR3 length: 15; CDR3 protein: CAISVEGAGNTEAFF
V gene: TRBV6-1; D gene: TRBD2; J gene: TRBJ2-2; CDR3 length: 15; CDR3 protein: CASSEGLADTGELFF
V gene: TRBV11-2; D gene: -; J gene: TRBJ1-3; CDR3 length: 15; CDR3 protein: CASSLDSSSGNTIYF
V gene: TRBV19; D gene: -; J gene: TRBJ2-2; CDR3 length: 15; CDR3 protein: CASSGIGVGTGELFF
V gene: TRBV29-1; D gene: TRBD1; J gene: TRBJ1-2; CDR3 length: 14; CDR3 protein: CSVVQGAHNYGYTF